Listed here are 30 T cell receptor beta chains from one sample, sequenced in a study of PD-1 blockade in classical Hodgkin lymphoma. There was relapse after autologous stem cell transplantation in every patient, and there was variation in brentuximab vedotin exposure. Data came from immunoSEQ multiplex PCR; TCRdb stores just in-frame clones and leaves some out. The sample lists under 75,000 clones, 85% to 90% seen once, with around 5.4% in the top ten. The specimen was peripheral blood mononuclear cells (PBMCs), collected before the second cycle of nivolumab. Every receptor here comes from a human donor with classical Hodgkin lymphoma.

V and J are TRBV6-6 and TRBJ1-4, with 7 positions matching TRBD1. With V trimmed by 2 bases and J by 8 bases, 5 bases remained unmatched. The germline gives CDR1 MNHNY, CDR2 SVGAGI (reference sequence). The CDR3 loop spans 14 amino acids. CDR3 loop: CASSYRGRDEKLFF. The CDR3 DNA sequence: TGTGCCAGCAGTTACAGGGGGCGGGACGAAAAACTGTTTTTT.

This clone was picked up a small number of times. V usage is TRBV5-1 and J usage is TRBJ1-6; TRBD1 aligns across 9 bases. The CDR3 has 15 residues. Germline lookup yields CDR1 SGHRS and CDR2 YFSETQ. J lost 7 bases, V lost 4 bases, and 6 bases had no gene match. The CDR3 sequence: CASSQPGTGNSPLHF. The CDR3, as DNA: TGCGCCAGCAGCCAACCCGGGACAGGGAATTCACCCCTCCACTTT.

The CDR3 is CAWRPGPHGDEQFF. The CDR3 DNA reads TGTGCCTGGAGACCGGGCCCCCATGGCGATGAGCAGTTCTTC. The chain couples TRBV30 to TRBJ2-1, with unresolved D. The germline CDR1 and CDR2 sequences are GTSNPN and SVGIG (reference sequence). The CDR3 has 14 amino acids. V lost 3 bases and J 8 bases, leaving 17 bases between the germline ends.

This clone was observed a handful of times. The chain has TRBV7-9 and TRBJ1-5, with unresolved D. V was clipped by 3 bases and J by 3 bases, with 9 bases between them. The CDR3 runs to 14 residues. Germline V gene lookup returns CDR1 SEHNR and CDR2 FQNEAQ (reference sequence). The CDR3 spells CASSFDGYNQPQHF. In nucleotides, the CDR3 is TGTGCCAGCAGCTTCGACGGATACAATCAGCCCCAGCATTTT.

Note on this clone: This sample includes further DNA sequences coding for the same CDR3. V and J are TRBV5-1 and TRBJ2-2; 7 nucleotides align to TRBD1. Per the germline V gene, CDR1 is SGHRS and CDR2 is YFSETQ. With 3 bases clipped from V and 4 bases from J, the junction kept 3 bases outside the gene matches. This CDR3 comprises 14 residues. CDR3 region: CASSSQGTTGELFF. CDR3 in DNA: TGCGCCAGCAGCTCACAGGGGACCACCGGGGAGCTGTTTTTT.

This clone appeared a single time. The CDR3 nucleotides read TGTGCCAGCAGCCCCTCCCCAATGGGGGGAGCACCCCTCCACTTT. Its translation is CASSPSPMGGAPLHF. The chain is built from TRBV7-9 and TRBJ1-6; possible D gene TRBD1, 5 bases. In germline, CDR1 is SEHNR, CDR2 FQNEAQ (reference sequence). Trimming removed 5 bases at V and 11 bases at J, with 19 bases between. The CDR3 is 15 amino acids.

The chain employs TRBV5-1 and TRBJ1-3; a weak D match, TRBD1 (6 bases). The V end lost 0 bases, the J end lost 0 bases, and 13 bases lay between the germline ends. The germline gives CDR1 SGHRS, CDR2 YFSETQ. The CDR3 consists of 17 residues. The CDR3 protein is CASSLAAGGGSGNTIYF. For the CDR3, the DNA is TGCGCCAGCAGCTTGGCCGCCGGGGGCGGCTCTGGAAACACCATATATTTT.

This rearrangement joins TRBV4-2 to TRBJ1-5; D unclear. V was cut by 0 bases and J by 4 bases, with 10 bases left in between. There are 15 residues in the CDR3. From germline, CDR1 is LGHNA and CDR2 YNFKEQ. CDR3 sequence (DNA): TGTGCCAGCAGCCAAGATTGGGAGGCGAATCAGCCCCAGCATTTT. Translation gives CASSQDWEANQPQHF.

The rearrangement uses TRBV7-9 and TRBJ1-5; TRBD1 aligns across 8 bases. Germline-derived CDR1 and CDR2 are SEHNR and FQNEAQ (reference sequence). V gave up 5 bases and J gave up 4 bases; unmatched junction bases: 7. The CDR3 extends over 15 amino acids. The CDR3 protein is CASSLQGAGNQPQHF. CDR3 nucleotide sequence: TGTGCCAGCAGCCTCCAGGGGGCCGGGAATCAGCCCCAGCATTTT. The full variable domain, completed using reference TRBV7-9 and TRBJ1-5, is DTGVSQNPRHKITKRGQNVTFRCDPISEHNRLYWYRQTLGQGPEFLTYFQNEAQLEKSRLLSDRFSAERPKGSFSTLEIQRTEQGDSAMYLCASSLQGAGNQPQHFGDGTRLSIL.

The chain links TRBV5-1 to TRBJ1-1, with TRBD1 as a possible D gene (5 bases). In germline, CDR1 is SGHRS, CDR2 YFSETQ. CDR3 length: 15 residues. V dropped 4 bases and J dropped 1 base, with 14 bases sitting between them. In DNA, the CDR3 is TGCGCCAGCAGCGGGGGAGGAGCTGGGAACACTGAAGCTTTCTTT. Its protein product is CASSGGGAGNTEAFF. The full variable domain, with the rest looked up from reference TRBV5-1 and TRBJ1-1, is KAGVTQTPRYLIKTRGQQVTLSCSPISGHRSVSWYQQTPGQGLQFLFEYFSETQRNKGNFPGRFSGRQFSNSRSEMNVSTLELGDSALYLCASSGGGAGNTEAFFGQGTRLTVV.

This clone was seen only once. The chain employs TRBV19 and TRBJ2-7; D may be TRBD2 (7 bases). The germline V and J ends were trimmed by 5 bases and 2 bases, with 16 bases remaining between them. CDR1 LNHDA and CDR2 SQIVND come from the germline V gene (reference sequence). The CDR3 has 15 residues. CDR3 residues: CASSPAGGATYEQYF. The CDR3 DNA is TGTGCCAGTAGTCCTGCTGGGGGGGCCACCTACGAGCAGTACTTC. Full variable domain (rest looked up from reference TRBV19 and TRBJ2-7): DGGITQSPKYLFRKEGQNVTLSCEQNLNHDAMYWYRQDPGQGLRLIYYSQIVNDFQKGDIAEGYSVSREKKESFPLTVTSAQKNPTAFYLCASSPAGGATYEQYFGPGTRLTVT.

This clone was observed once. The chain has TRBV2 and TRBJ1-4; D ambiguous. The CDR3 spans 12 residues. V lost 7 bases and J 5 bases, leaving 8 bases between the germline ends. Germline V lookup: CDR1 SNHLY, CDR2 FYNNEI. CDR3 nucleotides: TGTGCCAGCATATCCGGGAATGAAAAACTGTTTTTT. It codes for CASISGNEKLFF.

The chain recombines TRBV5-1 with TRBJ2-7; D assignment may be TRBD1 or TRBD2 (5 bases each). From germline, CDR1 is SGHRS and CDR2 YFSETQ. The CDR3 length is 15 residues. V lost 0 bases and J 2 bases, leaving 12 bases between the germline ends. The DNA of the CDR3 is TGCGCCAGCAGCTTGGCAGCAGGGAGTACCTACGAGCAGTACTTC. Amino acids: CASSLAAGSTYEQYF.

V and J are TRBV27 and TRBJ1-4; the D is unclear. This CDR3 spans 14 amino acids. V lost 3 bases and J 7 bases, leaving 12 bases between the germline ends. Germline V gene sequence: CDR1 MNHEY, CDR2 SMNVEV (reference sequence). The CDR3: CASSFGGRSEKLFF. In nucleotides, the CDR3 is TGTGCCAGCAGTTTTGGAGGGAGGAGTGAAAAACTGTTTTTT.

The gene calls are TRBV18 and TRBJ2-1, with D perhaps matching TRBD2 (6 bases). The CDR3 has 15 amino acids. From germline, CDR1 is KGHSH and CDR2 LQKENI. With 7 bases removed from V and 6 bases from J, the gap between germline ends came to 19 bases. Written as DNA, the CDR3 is TGTGCCAGCTGGCACGGGGGTACGGCCATCAATGAGCAGTTCTTC. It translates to CASWHGGTAINEQFF. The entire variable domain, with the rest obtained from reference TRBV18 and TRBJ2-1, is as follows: NAGVMQNPRHLVRRRGQEARLRCSPMKGHSHVYWYRQLPEEGLKFMVYLQKENIIDESGMPKERFSAEFPKEGPSILRIQQVVRGDSAAYFCASWHGGTAINEQFFGPGTRLTVL.

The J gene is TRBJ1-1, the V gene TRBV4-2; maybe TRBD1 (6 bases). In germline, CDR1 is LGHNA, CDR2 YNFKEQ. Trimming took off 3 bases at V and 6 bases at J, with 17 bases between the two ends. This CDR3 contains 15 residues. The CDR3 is CASSHQEGGMPEAFF. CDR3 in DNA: TGTGCCAGCAGCCATCAAGAAGGGGGGATGCCTGAAGCTTTCTTT.

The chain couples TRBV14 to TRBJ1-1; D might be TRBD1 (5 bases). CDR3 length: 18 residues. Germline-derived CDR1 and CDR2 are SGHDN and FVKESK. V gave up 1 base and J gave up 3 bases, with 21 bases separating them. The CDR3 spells CASSQAKWTGTEYTEAFF. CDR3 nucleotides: TGTGCCAGCAGCCAAGCCAAGTGGACCGGGACCGAATACACTGAAGCTTTCTTT.

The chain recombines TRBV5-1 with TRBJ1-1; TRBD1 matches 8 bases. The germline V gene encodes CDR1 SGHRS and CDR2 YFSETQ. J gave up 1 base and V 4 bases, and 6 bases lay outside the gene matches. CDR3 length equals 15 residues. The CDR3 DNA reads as TGCGCCAGCAGCCTTGGGACAGGAAGGAACACTGAAGCTTTCTTT. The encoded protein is CASSLGTGRNTEAFF.

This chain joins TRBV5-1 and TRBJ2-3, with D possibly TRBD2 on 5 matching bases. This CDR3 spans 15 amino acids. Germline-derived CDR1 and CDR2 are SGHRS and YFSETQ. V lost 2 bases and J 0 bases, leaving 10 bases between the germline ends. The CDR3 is CASSFTGGSTDTQYF. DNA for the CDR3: TGCGCCAGCAGCTTCACGGGCGGGAGCACAGATACGCAGTATTTT.

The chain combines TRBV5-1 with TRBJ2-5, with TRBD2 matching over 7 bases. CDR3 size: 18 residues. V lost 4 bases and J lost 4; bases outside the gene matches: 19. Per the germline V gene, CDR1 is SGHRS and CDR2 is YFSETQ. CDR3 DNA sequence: TGCGCCAGCAGCATGCAAGGGCGGGGGTATAGTCGAAGAGAGACCCAGTACTTC. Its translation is CASSMQGRGYSRRETQYF.

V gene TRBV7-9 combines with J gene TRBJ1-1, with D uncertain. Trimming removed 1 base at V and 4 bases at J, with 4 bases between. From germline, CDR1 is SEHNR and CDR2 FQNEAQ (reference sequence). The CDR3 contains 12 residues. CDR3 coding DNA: TGTGCCAGCAGCTTAGAGAGCACTGAAGCTTTCTTT. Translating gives CASSLESTEAFF.

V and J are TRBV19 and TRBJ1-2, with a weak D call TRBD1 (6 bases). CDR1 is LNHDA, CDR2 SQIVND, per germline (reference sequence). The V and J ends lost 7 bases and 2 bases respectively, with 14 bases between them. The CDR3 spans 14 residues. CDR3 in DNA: TGTGCCAGTACGGCAGGGGCGGGAAACTATGGCTACACCTTC. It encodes CASTAGAGNYGYTF.

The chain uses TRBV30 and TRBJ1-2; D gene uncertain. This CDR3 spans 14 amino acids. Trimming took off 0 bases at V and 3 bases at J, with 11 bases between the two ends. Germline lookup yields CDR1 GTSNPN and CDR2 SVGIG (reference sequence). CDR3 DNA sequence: TGTGCCTGGAGTGTAGGCAGGTCCTACTATGGCTACACCTTC. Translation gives CAWSVGRSYYGYTF.

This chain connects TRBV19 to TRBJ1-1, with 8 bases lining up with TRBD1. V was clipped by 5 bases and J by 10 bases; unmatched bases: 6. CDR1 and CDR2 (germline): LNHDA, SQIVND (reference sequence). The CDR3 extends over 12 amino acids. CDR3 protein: CASSQGQGRAFF. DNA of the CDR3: TGTGCCAGTAGTCAAGGACAGGGCCGAGCTTTCTTT.

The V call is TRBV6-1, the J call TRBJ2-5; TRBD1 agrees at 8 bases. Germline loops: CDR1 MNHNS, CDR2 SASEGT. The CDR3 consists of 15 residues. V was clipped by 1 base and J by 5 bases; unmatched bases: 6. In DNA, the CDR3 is TGTGCCAGCAGTGAAGGACAGGGGAATGAGGAGACCCAGTACTTC. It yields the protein CASSEGQGNEETQYF.

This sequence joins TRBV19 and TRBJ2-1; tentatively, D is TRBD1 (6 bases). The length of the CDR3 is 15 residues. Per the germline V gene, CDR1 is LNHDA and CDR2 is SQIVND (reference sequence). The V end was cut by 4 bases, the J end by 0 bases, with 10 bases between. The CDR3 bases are TGTGCCAGTAGTAGAGGGACACTCTCCTACAATGAGCAGTTCTTC. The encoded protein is CASSRGTLSYNEQFF. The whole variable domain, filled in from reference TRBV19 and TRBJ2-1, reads DGGITQSPKYLFRKEGQNVTLSCEQNLNHDAMYWYRQDPGQGLRLIYYSQIVNDFQKGDIAEGYSVSREKKESFPLTVTSAQKNPTAFYLCASSRGTLSYNEQFFGPGTRLTVL.

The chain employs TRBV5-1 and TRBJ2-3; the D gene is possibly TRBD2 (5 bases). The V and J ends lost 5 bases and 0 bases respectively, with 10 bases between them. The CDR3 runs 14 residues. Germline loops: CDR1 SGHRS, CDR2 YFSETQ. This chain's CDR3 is CASRGLPSTDTQYF. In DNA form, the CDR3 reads TGCGCCAGCAGAGGACTGCCTAGCACAGATACGCAGTATTTT. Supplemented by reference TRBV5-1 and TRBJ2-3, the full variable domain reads KAGVTQTPRYLIKTRGQQVTLSCSPISGHRSVSWYQQTPGQGLQFLFEYFSETQRNKGNFPGRFSGRQFSNSRSEMNVSTLELGDSALYLCASRGLPSTDTQYFGPGTRLTVL.

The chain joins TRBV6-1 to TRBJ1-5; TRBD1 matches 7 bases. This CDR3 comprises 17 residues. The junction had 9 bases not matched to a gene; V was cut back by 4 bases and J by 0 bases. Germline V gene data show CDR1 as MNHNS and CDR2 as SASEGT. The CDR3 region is CASSALGGTDSNQPQHF. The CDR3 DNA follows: TGTGCCAGCAGTGCCCTCGGGGGGACAGATAGCAATCAGCCCCAGCATTTT.

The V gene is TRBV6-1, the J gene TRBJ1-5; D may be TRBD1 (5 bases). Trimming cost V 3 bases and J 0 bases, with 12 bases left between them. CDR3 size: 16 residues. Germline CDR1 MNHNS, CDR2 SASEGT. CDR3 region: CASSDLQVISNQPQHF. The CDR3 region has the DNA TGTGCCAGCAGTGATTTACAGGTTATTAGCAATCAGCCCCAGCATTTT.

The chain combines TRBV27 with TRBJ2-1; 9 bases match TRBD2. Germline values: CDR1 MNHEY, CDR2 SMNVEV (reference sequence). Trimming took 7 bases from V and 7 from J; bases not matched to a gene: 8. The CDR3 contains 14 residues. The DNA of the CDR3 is TGTGCCAGCAACTTAGCGGGGGCCGGGAATGAGCAGTTCTTC. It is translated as CASNLAGAGNEQFF.